Sequencing of this T cell receptor (beta chain) was carried out in a study of blood T cell repertoires in COVID-19. Study background: The samples span acute and convalescent COVID-19 from the United States, Italy and Spain. Nucleic acid was either cDNA or gDNA, and it came from T cells, B-cell-depleted T cells, or PBMCs.

V was clipped by 6 bases and J by 1 base, with 16 bases between them. The CDR3 totals 16 residues. Germline CDR1 is MDHEN and CDR2 is SYDVKM. Profiled with immunoSEQ multiplex PCR; TCRdb holds only in-frame clones, not every one. The sample contains approximately 260,000 clones, 85% to 90% of which appear only once. The source is a man between 18 and 29 years old with active or convalescent COVID-19. Material for sequencing was peripheral blood. V usage is TRBV28 and J usage is TRBJ1-3; D perhaps matches TRBD1 (6 bases). The CDR3 here is CASSQADRPSGNTIYF. CDR3 in DNA: TGTGCCAGCAGCCAAGCTGACAGGCCGTCTGGAAACACCATATATTTT.